Following are 32 T cell receptor beta chains from one sample sequenced in a study of sequential checkpoint blockade in melanoma. Treatment meaning: randomized to nivolumab then ipilimumab (arm A) or the reverse (arm B). Using immunoSEQ multiplex PCR, the repertoire was profiled, and TCRdb retains in-frame clones only, with some absent. This repertoire shows approximately 20,000 clones, 73% found once; its top ten account for over 20%. Sequencing was performed on CD8+ T cells sorted from blood (inferred from file names), taken from a patient given nivolumab and ipilimumab in sequence. These receptors came from a human donor with melanoma.

The genes are TRBV4-1 and TRBJ2-2, with D maybe TRBD2 (7 bases). V lost 5 bases, J lost 6 bases, and 13 bases lay in between. This CDR3 spans 14 amino acids. Per the germline V gene, CDR1 is MGHRA and CDR2 is YSYEKL. The CDR3 reads CASSYGGGAGELFF. In DNA form, the CDR3 reads TGCGCCAGCAGCTACGGCGGGGGCGCCGGGGAGCTGTTTTTT.

As to this clone: This sample also contains other DNA sequences that code for the same CDR3. The V call is TRBV7-9, the J call TRBJ1-1; D unclear. V lost 1 base to trimming and J lost 6 bases, with 6 bases between them. Germline CDR1 reads SEHNR; CDR2 reads FQNEAQ (reference sequence). The CDR3 totals 12 residues. The CDR3 DNA is TGTGCCAGCAGCTTAGGGGCCCCTGAAGCTTTCTTT. Translated, it gives CASSLGAPEAFF.

The table lists this clone with a few counts. The J gene is TRBJ2-7, the V gene TRBV9; 7 bases agree with TRBD2. Germline-derived CDR1 and CDR2 are SGDLS and YYNGEE. The CDR3 is made up of 16 amino acids. V shed 0 bases and J 0 bases; nucleotides not matched to a gene: 6. The CDR3 DNA sequence: TGTGCCAGCAGCGTAGGGTCTAGCGGATTCTCCTACGAGCAGTACTTC. Protein sequence: CASSVGSSGFSYEQYF.

This clone appeared a few times. V gene TRBV5-4 combines with J gene TRBJ2-7; 9 bases line up with TRBD1. After removal of 2 bases from V and 2 bases from J, the junction contained 2 bases not matched to a gene. From germline, CDR1 is SGHNT and CDR2 YYREEE (reference sequence). The length of the CDR3 is 14 residues. DNA of the CDR3: TGTGCCAGCAGCTTTGGGACAGGGACCTACGAGCAGTACTTC. This codes for CASSFGTGTYEQYF.

The rearrangement uses TRBV19 and TRBJ1-2; D unresolved. The germline V gene encodes CDR1 LNHDA and CDR2 SQIVND (reference sequence). The CDR3 has 14 amino acids. V lost 6 bases and J lost 8, with 19 bases in between. This chain's CDR3 is CASSLASSGGGYTF. The CDR3, as DNA: TGTGCCAGTAGCTTGGCCTCAAGCGGAGGCGGCTACACCTTC.

This CDR3 reads CAVNFGTASYEQYF. The CDR3 coding sequence is TGTGCCGTCAACTTCGGGACAGCCTCCTACGAGCAGTACTTC. The chain is built from TRBV7-6 and TRBJ2-7; TRBD1 matches 7 bases. The J segment lost 0 bases and the V segment lost 11 bases, leaving 10 bases of the junction unmatched. CDR1 and CDR2 (germline): SGHVS, FNYEAQ. The CDR3 has 14 residues.

In regard to this clone: An end of the junction differs from the germline gene, which may be a read error. The CDR3 DNA is TGCGCCAGCAGCTTGGGAAGGGGTTTGAACGCTGAAGCTTTCTTT. Protein sequence: CASSLGRGLNAEAFF. V and J are TRBV5-1 and TRBJ1-1; possibly TRBD1 for D (5 bases). Germline CDR1 SGHRS, CDR2 YFSETQ. The CDR3 consists of 15 residues.

The chain is built from TRBV7-9 and TRBJ2-7, with unresolved D. The CDR3 is 12 residues long. Germline V gives CDR1 SEHNR, CDR2 FQNEAQ (reference sequence). V shed 4 bases and J shed 3 bases, with 7 bases lying between them. CDR3 amino acids: CASSSSGYEQYF. The DNA of the CDR3 is TGTGCCAGCAGCTCCTCAGGCTACGAGCAGTACTTC.

Only a few counts were recorded for this clone. The chain has TRBV5-4 and TRBJ2-7; D might be TRBD2 (7 bases). CDR3 length: 15 residues. Looked up from germline, CDR1 is SGHNT and CDR2 is YYREEE (reference sequence). V was cut by 5 bases and J by 3 bases, with 18 bases left in between. The CDR3 nucleotides read TGTGCCAGCAGTGGTGCGGGGGCCTTCTACTACGAGCAGTACTTC. Amino acids: CASSGAGAFYYEQYF.

This rearrangement joins TRBV5-4 to TRBJ1-1; 10 nucleotides match TRBD1. Germline V gene data show CDR1 as SGHNT and CDR2 as YYREEE (reference sequence). The CDR3 covers 14 residues. With V trimmed by 6 bases and J by 1 base, 3 bases remained unmatched. The CDR3 here is CASIGDRGNTEAFF. The DNA of the CDR3 is TGTGCCAGCATCGGGGACAGGGGGAACACTGAAGCTTTCTTT.

J is TRBJ2-1 and V is TRBV29-1; possible D gene TRBD1, 6 bases. The length of the CDR3 is 11 residues. With 7 bases removed from V and 6 bases from J, the gap between germline ends came to 10 bases. CDR1 and CDR2 from the germline V gene are SQVTM and ANQGSEA. This CDR3 is CSELGGNEQFF. CDR3 nucleotides: TGCAGCGAGCTAGGGGGCAATGAGCAGTTCTTC.

This rearrangement joins TRBV7-9 to TRBJ2-1; D may be TRBD2 (6 bases). This CDR3 comprises 15 residues. Deletions cut 4 bases from V and 0 bases from J, with 10 bases between. Germline CDR1 SEHNR, CDR2 FQNEAQ (reference sequence). The CDR3: CASSYSGSSYNEQFF. The CDR3 region has the DNA TGTGCCAGCAGCTATAGCGGCAGCTCCTACAATGAGCAGTTCTTC. Using reference TRBV7-9 and TRBJ2-1 for the parts outside the CDR3, the full variable domain is DTGVSQNPRHKITKRGQNVTFRCDPISEHNRLYWYRQTLGQGPEFLTYFQNEAQLEKSRLLSDRFSAERPKGSFSTLEIQRTEQGDSAMYLCASSYSGSSYNEQFFGPGTRLTVL.

J is TRBJ1-3 and V is TRBV6-6, with TRBD1 as a possible D gene (5 bases). The germline V and J ends were trimmed by 2 bases and 4 bases, with 12 bases remaining between them. The CDR3 has 15 residues. Germline values: CDR1 MNHNY, CDR2 SVGAGI (reference sequence). The CDR3 bases are TGTGCCAGCAGTTACGGGGGGGTCCTCGGAAACACCATATATTTT. It specifies CASSYGGVLGNTIYF.

This chain joins TRBV7-8 and TRBJ2-7, with D perhaps matching TRBD1 (6 bases). Trimming took 3 bases from V and 2 from J, leaving 14 bases between them. CDR3 length equals 15 residues. Germline V CDR1 and CDR2: SGHVS, FQNEAQ. CDR3 amino acids: CASSLPTGQTYEQYF. CDR3 nucleotide sequence: TGTGCCAGCAGCTTGCCTACAGGGCAGACCTACGAGCAGTACTTC.

This clone has a single count. Different DNA sequences within this sample yield the same CDR3. The CDR3 loop is CASSLGEGYGYTF. DNA for the CDR3: TGTGCCAGCAGCCTGGGGGAGGGCTATGGCTACACCTTC. The rearrangement links TRBV6-5 to TRBJ1-2; the D gene is possibly TRBD1 (5 bases). This CDR3 contains 13 residues. V lost 6 bases and J 4 bases, leaving 12 bases between the germline ends. The germline V gene encodes CDR1 MNHEY and CDR2 SVGAGI.

The genes are TRBV9 and TRBJ2-1; 10 bases line up with TRBD2. The J segment lost 5 bases and the V segment lost 0 bases, leaving 8 bases of the junction unmatched. The CDR3 is made up of 17 amino acids. Germline-derived CDR1 and CDR2 are SGDLS and YYNGEE. This CDR3 reads CASSVVAAGGIDNEQFF. As DNA, the CDR3 is TGTGCCAGCAGCGTAGTGGCAGCGGGGGGGATAGACAATGAGCAGTTCTTC.

The V gene is TRBV7-2, the J gene TRBJ2-7, with 7 positions matching TRBD2. Germline loops: CDR1 SGHTA, CDR2 FQGNSA. V lost 5 bases, J lost 2 bases, and 15 bases stayed unmatched. The CDR3 runs 17 residues. CDR3 protein: CASSPTPGRLAAYEQYF. As DNA, the CDR3 is TGTGCCAGCAGCCCCACACCCGGCCGTCTAGCGGCCTACGAGCAGTACTTC.

The chain couples TRBV9 to TRBJ2-7; a weak D match, TRBD1 (6 bases). Per germline, CDR1 SGDLS and CDR2 YYNGEE. This CDR3 has 14 residues. V dropped 3 bases and J dropped 2 bases, with 12 bases sitting between them. The CDR3, as DNA: TGTGCCAGCAGCGCATGGGACACTACCTACGAGCAGTACTTC. Protein sequence: CASSAWDTTYEQYF.

The rearrangement uses TRBV28 and TRBJ2-3, with D possibly matching TRBD1 (5 bases). The CDR3 covers 15 residues. Germline V gene data show CDR1 as MDHEN and CDR2 as SYDVKM. The V and J ends lost 3 bases and 4 bases respectively, with 14 bases between them. This chain's CDR3 is CASSFLAGWADTQYF. The CDR3 nucleotides read TGTGCCAGCAGTTTCCTCGCAGGGTGGGCAGATACGCAGTATTTT.

This sequence joins TRBV27 and TRBJ2-3; 10 nucleotides align to TRBD1. The CDR3 totals 15 residues. Germline CDR1 is MNHEY and CDR2 is SMNVEV (reference sequence). The V segment lost 2 bases and the J segment 6 bases; nucleotides outside the gene matches: 5. For the CDR3, the DNA is TGTGCCAGCAGTTTACGGGGACAGGGGAGGGATACGCAGTATTTT. This codes for CASSLRGQGRDTQYF.

The rearrangement uses TRBV28 and TRBJ1-1; 9 bases agree with TRBD1. Germline CDR1 reads MDHEN; CDR2 reads SYDVKM. CDR3 length: 17 residues. Trimming removed 3 bases from V and 5 bases from J; junction bases left unmatched: 13. CDR3: CASSFKVGTGFETEAFF. Here the CDR3 DNA reads TGTGCCAGCAGTTTTAAGGTGGGGACAGGGTTTGAGACTGAAGCTTTCTTT.

The chain employs TRBV28 and TRBJ1-5, with D perhaps matching TRBD1 (5 bases). Deletions cut 5 bases from V and 7 bases from J, with 15 bases between. The CDR3 contains 14 residues. Germline V gene lookup returns CDR1 MDHEN and CDR2 SYDVKM. The chain's CDR3 is CASSPGAGGQPQHF. CDR3 DNA sequence: TGTGCCAGCAGTCCCGGGGCCGGGGGGCAGCCCCAGCATTTT.

This clone was counted a single time. This chain uses TRBV7-6 with TRBJ2-1; D might be TRBD1 (5 bases). Deletions cut 3 bases from V and 6 bases from J, with 18 bases between. The CDR3 is 16 amino acids. In germline, CDR1 is SGHVS, CDR2 FNYEAQ. The CDR3 region has the DNA TGTGCCAGCAGCTTTCCCCAGGGTGGTGCGTCCAATGAGCAGTTCTTC. Protein: CASSFPQGGASNEQFF.

The chain employs TRBV6-6 and TRBJ1-4; TRBD1 matches at 8 bases. From germline, CDR1 is MNHNY and CDR2 SVGAGI (reference sequence). The CDR3 is 14 amino acids. Losses at the gene ends were 6 bases for V and 7 bases for J; bases not matched to a gene: 7. CDR3 loop: CASRRQGLVEKLFF. In DNA, the CDR3 is TGTGCCAGCAGACGACAGGGGTTGGTTGAAAAACTGTTTTTT.

The J gene is TRBJ1-1, the V gene TRBV27; the D is unclear. The CDR3 is 14 residues long. V gave up 2 bases and J gave up 7 bases, with 14 bases separating them. Germline CDR1 MNHEY, CDR2 SMNVEV (reference sequence). As DNA, the CDR3 is TGTGCCAGCAGTTTAGAACGCGCGGGAGGTGAAGCTTTCTTT. Amino acids: CASSLERAGGEAFF.

The chain couples TRBV27 to TRBJ2-7; 10 bases fit TRBD2. The CDR3 spans 17 residues. In germline, CDR1 is MNHEY, CDR2 SMNVEV (reference sequence). Losses at the gene ends were 4 bases for V and 0 bases for J; bases not matched to a gene: 9. This chain's CDR3 is CASSSGLAYTSSYEQYF. The CDR3 bases are TGTGCCAGCAGTTCGGGACTAGCGTATACTAGCTCCTACGAGCAGTACTTC.

The V gene is TRBV11-2, the J gene TRBJ2-5, with D possibly being TRBD2 (6 bases). The V end was cut by 0 bases, the J end by 4 bases, with 6 bases between. The germline V gene has CDR1 SGHAT and CDR2 FQNNGV. CDR3 size: 13 residues. CDR3 sequence (DNA): TGTGCCAGCAGCTTAGACGGGGGAGAGACCCAGTACTTC. Amino acid sequence: CASSLDGGETQYF.

The genes are TRBV5-1 and TRBJ2-3; the match to TRBD2 covers 9 bases. CDR3 length equals 15 residues. The V segment lost 2 bases and the J segment 4 bases; nucleotides outside the gene matches: 5. Per germline, CDR1 SGHRS and CDR2 YFSETQ. This chain's CDR3 is CASSLGGGAPDTQYF. CDR3 DNA: TGCGCCAGCAGCTTAGGCGGGGGGGCACCAGATACGCAGTATTTT.

This CDR3 reads CASSQGGGSNYGYTF. In nucleotides, the CDR3 is TGCGCCAGCAGCCAAGGGGGAGGGTCTAACTATGGCTACACCTTC. J is TRBJ1-2 and V is TRBV4-1; D is unresolved. Germline values: CDR1 MGHRA, CDR2 YSYEKL. Trimming stripped 1 base from V and 0 bases from J, with 9 bases between. The CDR3 is 15 amino acids.

In this sample, this clone turned up a few times. The gene calls are TRBV21-1 and TRBJ1-1; the D segment call TRBD1 is taken from the table without a DNA check. TRBV21-1 is an annotated pseudogene. This CDR3 has 13 amino acids. Here the CDR3 reads CASSGQGNTEAFF. The CDR3 DNA is TGTGCCAGCAGCGGGCAGGGGAACACTGAAGCTTTCTTT.

J is TRBJ2-7 and V is TRBV28; D possibly corresponds to TRBD2 (7 bases). Germline CDR1 MDHEN, CDR2 SYDVKM. V was shortened by 6 bases and J by 1 base, with 16 bases between the two germline ends. CDR3 size: 15 residues. In DNA form, the CDR3 reads TGTGCCAGCAGCCCTTGGGGGGGACAATCCTACGAGCAGTACTTC. Translating it yields CASSPWGGQSYEQYF. The full variable domain, in which reference TRBV28 and TRBJ2-7 provide the parts outside the CDR3, is DVKVTQSSRYLVKRTGEKVFLECVQDMDHENMFWYRQDPGLGLRLIYFSYDVKMKEKGDIPEGYSVSREKKERFSLILESASTNQTSMYLCASSPWGGQSYEQYFGPGTRLTVT.

The chain combines TRBV5-1 with TRBJ1-2; possibly TRBD1 for D (6 bases). This CDR3 comprises 13 residues. From germline, CDR1 is SGHRS and CDR2 YFSETQ. V was pared by 1 base and J by 7 bases, with 11 bases between. CDR3 coding DNA: TGCGCCAGCAGCTTGACAGGGCGGCCTGGCTACACCTTC. This sequence encodes CASSLTGRPGYTF.